The T cell receptor (beta chain) described here comes from a study of OX40 agonist ivuxolimab in advanced cancers. As for the study more broadly: Ivuxolimab, which targeted the costimulatory receptor OX40 (CD134), was an agonistic, fully human IgG2 monoclonal antibody. The monotherapy dose-escalation portion (N ≈ 56 patients) of the phase I ivuxolimab trial is reported in the paper. Intravenous ivuxolimab was administered to patients every 2 weeks at six dose levels: 0.01, 0.1, 0.3, 1.5, 3 and 10 mg/kg. The purpose of peripheral TCRbeta sequencing was to test whether ivuxolimab changed TCR sequence diversity and led to clonal T-cell expansion. Partial responses were achieved by three dose-escalation patients, of whom one had hepatocellular carcinoma and two had cutaneous melanoma. In the dose-escalation cohort, 82.7% of patients were male, and the mean age was 60 years with a range of roughly 20 to 79. Prior anti-PD-1, anti-PD-L1 or anti-CTLA-4 therapy was permitted, and checkpoint inhibitors had been received by less than 45% of dose-escalation patients. Of the approximately 50 dose-escalation patients, hepatocellular carcinoma was present in approximately 20, melanoma in roughly 15, renal cell carcinoma in 9 and head and neck cancer in 9.

The trial excluded patients who had a history of autoimmune disease or were on systemic immunosuppression. Peripheral blood for TCR sequencing was collected from all dose cohorts at baseline, on cycle 4 day 1, and on cycle 7 day 1. Samples were obtained from an open-label, multicenter, first-in-human phase I dose-escalation trial of ivuxolimab. Adults with locally advanced or metastatic melanoma, renal cell, hepatocellular, or head and neck squamous cell carcinoma were enrolled in the trial. Before TCR sequencing, CD4+ T cells and CD8+ T cells from peripheral blood were sorted into separate populations. On the study overall, not on this receptor specifically: At doses of 0.1 to 3.0 mg/kg, clonal expansion of both CD4+ and CD8+ blood T cells was observed from baseline to week 6. In the 0.1-3.0 mg/kg groups, partial responders were among the patients with the lowest normalized peripheral clonal expansion, particularly in CD8+ T cells. After ivuxolimab, expanded clones were on average more numerous among CD8+ T cells than among CD4+ T cells. Low levels of normalized T-cell clonal expansion were also seen in some patients who did not respond. The antigen specificity of the clonally expanded peripheral T cells was not determined.

V is reduced by 0 bases and J by 1 base, leaving a spacing of 12 bases between them. From its cysteine to its phenylalanine, the CDR3 spans 15 amino acids. The read is trimmed to its CDR3 DNA, 45 bases read in frame from base 1. Per the germline V gene (reference sequence), GTSNPN is the CDR1 and SVGIG is the CDR2. Worth noting for this clone: The clone's antigen remains unknown. Per-base quality was not reported, and no clone a single base away is much larger than it.

For sequencing of the TCRbeta CDR3 region, genomic DNA was extracted from the sorted cells. TCRbeta CDR3 regions were sequenced using the immunoSEQ Assay. TCRdb retrieved this table from immuneACCESS and kept in-frame rearrangements only. Not all clones are present; in checked studies, unresolved V genes account for under half, and no reason is known for the remainder. Here the sample has around 76,000 clones; approximately 90% occur a single time. The ten most abundant clones make up 2.8% of the sample. This sequence was found in an adult with an advanced solid tumor such as melanoma, head and neck, liver or kidney cancer. This specimen consisted of CD4+ or CD8+ T cells sorted from blood, obtained in a trial of the OX40 agonist ivuxolimab. The sequence is built from TRBV30 and TRBJ1-2; TRBD1 is a possible D gene, resting on 5 matching bases. The DNA sequence is given as TGTGCCTGGAGTGTCTGGAAGGGGCTTAACTATGGCTACACCTTC. Its amino acids are CAWSVWKGLNYGYTF.